This T cell receptor (beta chain) was identified during a study of blood T cells in healthy people across ages. Overall study results and limits: In long-lived donors, naive CD4+ cell counts and diversity exceeded those of aged donors.

Drawing of peripheral blood yielded approximately 10 milliliters from each donor. This clonotype was detected a few times. Its matching antigen is unknown. Then a second PCR, running roughly 7 to 11 cycles, was carried out with a sample-barcoded 5' primer and a J-beta primer mix. Each cDNA molecule was tagged by a template-switch adaptor with 12 random nucleotides. TCRdb reprocessed the 5' RACE reads with MiXCR, giving one entry per CDR3 protein. The sample shows a few hundred thousand distinct CDR3 sequences, 25% to 30% of them seen only once. Germline V gene sequence: CDR1 SEHNR, CDR2 FQNEAQ (reference sequence). The CDR3 extends over 14 amino acids.

This TCR came from a woman between 65 and 79 years old in good health. Sequenced: blood. V gene TRBV7-9 combines with J gene TRBJ2-1; 7 bases map to TRBD2. The DNA end lines up better with TRBJ2-7; the J call may be wrong. CDR3 amino acids: CASSRGRGGDEQYF. The CDR3 DNA is TGTGCCAGCAGCCGAGGGCGGGGAGGGGACGAGCAGTACTTC.